Each of the 27 T cell receptor beta chains below was sequenced from the same sample in a study of CD8+ T cells in alopecia areata. Investigators isolated RNA and reverse transcribed it into cDNA to act as the sequencing template. TCRdb's table, derived via immunoSEQ multiplex PCR, lists solely in-frame clones and lacks some. The sample has hundreds of thousands of clones, about 53% seen once. The source material was CD4+ T cells sorted from blood, sampled at week 0. These receptor sequences come from a human donor with alopecia areata.

The rearrangement joins TRBV2 to TRBJ1-2, with D uncertain. The length of the CDR3 is 13 residues. V lost 8 bases to trimming and J lost 4 bases, with 14 bases between them. Germline CDR1 SNHLY, CDR2 FYNNEI. DNA of the CDR3: TGTGCCAGCCGACAAGGAGTGCCCTATGGCTACACCTTC. Encoded protein: CASRQGVPYGYTF.

The rearrangement joins TRBV29-1 to TRBJ1-5, with TRBD1 matching over 9 bases. The germline CDR1 and CDR2 sequences are SQVTM and ANQGSEA. CDR3 size: 13 residues. V shed 4 bases and J 7 bases; nucleotides not matched to a gene: 5. CDR3 in amino acids: CSVGQGVEQPQHF. The CDR3 nucleotides are TGCAGCGTTGGACAGGGGGTCGAGCAGCCCCAGCATTTT.

The V call is TRBV7-3, the J call TRBJ2-3; the D gene is possibly TRBD2 (5 bases). V lost 1 base and J lost 1, with 12 bases in between. The CDR3 spans 16 residues. Looked up from germline, CDR1 is SGHTA and CDR2 is FQGTGA. This CDR3 is CASSLRRNGGTDTQYF. The DNA for the CDR3 is TGTGCCAGCAGCTTAAGGAGAAACGGGGGCACAGATACGCAGTATTTT. The whole variable domain, remainder taken from reference TRBV7-3 and TRBJ2-3, is GAGVSQTPSNKVTEKGKYVELRCDPISGHTALYWYRQSLGQGPEFLIYFQGTGAADDSGLPNDRFFAVRPEGSVSTLKIQRTERGDSAVYLCASSLRRNGGTDTQYFGPGTRLTVL.

The chain combines TRBV29-1 with TRBJ2-7; the D is unclear. The CDR3 has 13 amino acids. V lost 2 bases, J lost 4 bases, and 12 bases lay in between. Germline CDR1 and CDR2: SQVTM and ANQGSEA. CDR3 DNA: TGCAGCGTTGAACTACAATACCGTTACGAGCAGTACTTC. Its translation is CSVELQYRYEQYF.

The chain's CDR3 is CASSLVRGSYNEQFF. CDR3 DNA sequence: TGTGCCAGCAGCTTAGTGCGGGGTTCCTACAATGAGCAGTTCTTC. The gene calls are TRBV11-2 and TRBJ2-1, with D tentatively TRBD2 (6 bases). The ends were cut back, 1 base at V and 1 base at J, with 8 bases in the middle. The germline V gene has CDR1 SGHAT and CDR2 FQNNGV. This CDR3 region has 15 residues.

This clone was seen a few times. The V gene is TRBV7-9, the J gene TRBJ2-7, with D unresolved. CDR3 size: 14 residues. The germline V gene has CDR1 SEHNR and CDR2 FQNEAQ (reference sequence). Trimming removed 3 bases at V and 0 bases at J, with 9 bases between. The CDR3 region has the DNA TGTGCCAGCAGCTTTCAGAGTAGCTCCTACGAGCAGTACTTC. Amino acids: CASSFQSSSYEQYF.

This chain uses TRBV7-9 with TRBJ1-5; a possible D gene is TRBD1 (5 bases). Germline V gives CDR1 SEHNR, CDR2 FQNEAQ (reference sequence). V shed 1 base and J shed 1 base, with 8 bases lying between them. This CDR3 is 15 amino acids long. CDR3 residues: CASSLGGTSNQPQHF. The CDR3 DNA reads TGTGCCAGCAGCTTAGGGGGCACGAGCAATCAGCCCCAGCATTTT.

The chain joins TRBV29-1 to TRBJ1-1; 8 bases are shared with TRBD1. The J segment lost 0 bases and the V segment lost 1 base, leaving 4 bases of the junction unmatched. CDR3 length: 15 residues. Germline V gene data show CDR1 as SQVTM and CDR2 as ANQGSEA. CDR3 sequence: CSVEGGGQVNTEAFF. The CDR3 coding sequence is TGCAGCGTTGAAGGTGGGGGACAGGTGAACACTGAAGCTTTCTTT.

The chain joins TRBV7-9 to TRBJ2-2; D gene unclear. V was pared by 0 bases and J by 7 bases, with 6 bases between. This CDR3 has 13 residues. The germline V gene encodes CDR1 SEHNR and CDR2 FQNEAQ (reference sequence). The CDR3: CASSLAHGGELFF. As DNA, the CDR3 is TGTGCCAGCAGCTTAGCGCATGGCGGGGAGCTGTTTTTT.

This clone came up a few times. The rearrangement links TRBV5-1 to TRBJ1-2; 7 bases are a match to TRBD1. The CDR3 spans 15 residues. V lost 3 bases to trimming and J lost 0 bases; unmatched junction nucleotides: 5. Germline V lookup: CDR1 SGHRS, CDR2 YFSETQ. The CDR3 loop is CASSSTGATNYGYTF. As DNA, the CDR3 is TGCGCCAGCAGCTCTACAGGGGCTACTAACTATGGCTACACCTTC.

The CDR3 sequence: CAWSGGWSYEQYF. DNA of the CDR3: TGTGCCTGGAGTGGAGGGTGGTCCTACGAGCAGTACTTC. The chain combines TRBV30 with TRBJ2-7, with D possibly TRBD2 on 5 matching bases. Germline V gene sequence: CDR1 GTSNPN, CDR2 SVGIG (reference sequence). V was cut by 1 base and J by 1 base, with 8 bases left in between. This CDR3 comprises 13 residues.

The CDR3 loop reads CASSETANWLAFF. For the CDR3, the DNA is TGTGCCAGCAGTGAAACGGCGAATTGGCTCGCTTTCTTT. The rearrangement links TRBV2 to TRBJ1-1; D not certain. V gave up 2 bases and J gave up 11 bases, with 15 bases separating them. CDR1 is SNHLY, CDR2 FYNNEI, per germline. This CDR3 has 13 amino acids. Variable domain in full (rest from reference TRBV2 and TRBJ1-1): EPEVTQTPSHQVTQMGQEVILRCVPISNHLYFYWYRQILGQKVEFLVSFYNNEISEKSEIFDDQFSVERPDGSNFTLKIRSTKLEDSAMYFCASSETANWLAFFGQGTRLTVV.

The chain joins TRBV5-6 to TRBJ2-1; D gene ambiguous. The length of the CDR3 is 13 residues. V lost 4 bases, J lost 2 bases, and 7 bases lay in between. Germline-derived CDR1 and CDR2 are SGHDT and YYEEEE. CDR3 amino acids: CASSPDTYNEQFF. For the CDR3, the DNA is TGTGCCAGCAGCCCTGATACCTACAATGAGCAGTTCTTC.

The table lists this clone with a few counts. V and J are TRBV5-1 and TRBJ2-1; 7 positions agree with TRBD2. The ends lost 1 base at V and 6 bases at J; junction bases unmatched: 10. The CDR3 has 16 amino acids. The germline gives CDR1 SGHRS, CDR2 YFSETQ. CDR3 sequence: CASSLIGSGGINEQFF. CDR3 in DNA: TGCGCCAGCAGCTTGATTGGGTCGGGAGGAATCAATGAGCAGTTCTTC.

The rearrangement uses TRBV30 and TRBJ2-4, with 8 bases identical to TRBD1. The CDR3 covers 17 residues. Germline V lookup: CDR1 GTSNPN, CDR2 SVGIG (reference sequence). J lost 0 bases, V lost 2 bases, and 9 bases had no gene match. This CDR3 reads CAWSRPTGDLAKNIQYF. The DNA for the CDR3 is TGTGCCTGGAGTCGCCCGACAGGGGACCTAGCCAAAAACATTCAGTACTTC. The full variable domain, in which reference TRBV30 and TRBJ2-4 provide the parts outside the CDR3, is SQTIHQWPATLVQPVGSPLSLECTVEGTSNPNLYWYRQAAGRGLQLLFYSVGIGQISSEVPQNLSASRPQDRQFILSSKKLLLSDSGFYLCAWSRPTGDLAKNIQYFGAGTRLSVL.

This clone came up a few times. This chain uses TRBV27 with TRBJ1-2; TRBD1 might be the D (6 bases). This CDR3 contains 14 residues. The germline CDR1 and CDR2 sequences are MNHEY and SMNVEV (reference sequence). Trimming shortened V by 6 bases and J by 4 bases, and 15 bases separated the two germline ends. The CDR3 DNA is TGTGCCAGCAGCCCAACAGGGACCGTCTATGGCTACACCTTC. This gives the protein CASSPTGTVYGYTF.

The chain links TRBV5-1 to TRBJ2-7; either TRBD1 or TRBD2 may fit D (6 bases each). Trimming shortened V by 0 bases and J by 5 bases, and 15 bases separated the two germline ends. CDR1 is SGHRS, CDR2 YFSETQ, per germline. The CDR3 covers 15 residues. The CDR3: CASSLGTGRSHEQYF. The DNA for the CDR3 is TGCGCCAGCAGCTTGGGAACAGGGAGGAGCCACGAGCAGTACTTC. Based on the CDR3 plus reference TRBV5-1 and TRBJ2-7, the full variable domain is KAGVTQTPRYLIKTRGQQVTLSCSPISGHRSVSWYQQTPGQGLQFLFEYFSETQRNKGNFPGRFSGRQFSNSRSEMNVSTLELGDSALYLCASSLGTGRSHEQYFGPGTRLTVT.

This clone was counted between two and nine times. This chain uses TRBV27 with TRBJ2-7; possible D gene TRBD2, 5 bases. V was shortened by 2 bases and J by 0 bases, with 11 bases between the two germline ends. The CDR3 has 15 residues. CDR1 and CDR2 from the germline V gene are MNHEY and SMNVEV (reference sequence). The CDR3 protein is CASSLVLAGSYEQYF. CDR3 coding DNA: TGTGCCAGCAGTTTAGTTCTGGCGGGCTCCTACGAGCAGTACTTC.

This clone turned up a few times. The V call is TRBV30, the J call TRBJ2-6; 7 positions match TRBD1. The germline V gene encodes CDR1 GTSNPN and CDR2 SVGIG (reference sequence). This CDR3 has 17 amino acids. J gave up 1 base and V 5 bases, and 11 bases lay outside the gene matches. The CDR3 nucleotides read TGTGCCTGGGTACCAGCCCGGACAGGTTCTGGGGCCAACGTCCTGACTTTC. This sequence encodes CAWVPARTGSGANVLTF.

The chain joins TRBV30 to TRBJ1-1, with a possible D match to TRBD1 (6 bases). The V gene's germline CDR1 is GTSNPN and CDR2 SVGIG (reference sequence). Deletions cut 4 bases from V and 2 bases from J, with 14 bases between. CDR3 length: 14 amino acids. The CDR3 region has the DNA TGTGCCTGGAAGGGGGGCAGAACCAACACTGAAGCTTTCTTT. It yields the protein CAWKGGRTNTEAFF.

This chain connects TRBV4-2 to TRBJ2-2, with D unclear. The length of the CDR3 is 13 residues. Deletions cut 4 bases from V and 1 base from J, with 4 bases between. Germline loops: CDR1 LGHNA, CDR2 YNFKEQ. CDR3 nucleotides: TGTGCCAGCAGCCCCCAGAACACCGGGGAGCTGTTTTTT. Translating it yields CASSPQNTGELFF.

This chain connects TRBV18 to TRBJ2-5; D not certain. The CDR3 has 15 residues. The V end was cut by 2 bases, the J end by 0 bases, with 10 bases between. Germline V CDR1 and CDR2: KGHSH, LQKENI. The CDR3 sequence: CASSPEVWYQETQYF. CDR3 sequence (DNA): TGTGCCAGCTCACCAGAAGTCTGGTACCAAGAGACCCAGTACTTC.

The gene calls are TRBV9 and TRBJ2-1; D is possibly TRBD2 (5 bases). CDR1 is SGDLS, CDR2 YYNGEE, per germline. V was trimmed by 2 bases and J by 9 bases, leaving 12 bases between them. CDR3 length equals 13 residues. The CDR3 DNA is TGTGCCAGCAGCGTTCGTGGAAGCGGTGAGCAGTTCTTC. The encoded protein is CASSVRGSGEQFF. The complete variable domain, with remaining parts taken from reference TRBV9 and TRBJ2-1, reads DSGVTQTPKHLITATGQRVTLRCSPRSGDLSVYWYQQSLDQGLQFLIQYYNGEERAKGNILERFSAQQFPDLHSELNLSSLELGDSALYFCASSVRGSGEQFFGPGTRLTVL.

This chain joins TRBV29-1 and TRBJ2-7; 10 bases match TRBD2. CDR3 length equals 13 residues. J lost 6 bases, V lost 7 bases, and 9 bases had no gene match. CDR1 SQVTM and CDR2 ANQGSEA come from the germline V gene. The CDR3: CSDPPSSGGEQYF. In DNA form, the CDR3 reads TGCAGCGATCCCCCTTCTAGCGGGGGCGAGCAGTACTTC.

The J gene is TRBJ2-1, the V gene TRBV14; D is ambiguous. Germline CDR1 is SGHDN and CDR2 is FVKESK. The V and J ends lost 3 bases and 9 bases respectively, with 9 bases between them. This CDR3 has 12 amino acids. CDR3 loop: CASSQTSSEQFF. Written as DNA, the CDR3 is TGTGCCAGCAGCCAGACCAGTAGTGAGCAGTTCTTC.

The rearrangement links TRBV25-1 to TRBJ1-4; no clear D gene. This CDR3 has 13 amino acids. V was trimmed by 1 base and J by 4 bases, leaving 4 bases between them. CDR1 MGHDK and CDR2 SYGVNS come from the germline V gene. The CDR3 region is CASSEFGNEKLFF. DNA for the CDR3: TGTGCCAGCAGTGAATTCGGTAATGAAAAACTGTTTTTT.

This rearrangement joins TRBV19 to TRBJ1-1; D not certain. Germline V gene data show CDR1 as LNHDA and CDR2 as SQIVND (reference sequence). V was trimmed by 7 bases and J by 7 bases, leaving 25 bases between them. The CDR3 loop spans 16 amino acids. The CDR3 nucleotides read TGTGCCAGTACCCCATTTCGTCAGGCTTTGGGAGGTGAAGCTTTCTTT. Encoded protein: CASTPFRQALGGEAFF.